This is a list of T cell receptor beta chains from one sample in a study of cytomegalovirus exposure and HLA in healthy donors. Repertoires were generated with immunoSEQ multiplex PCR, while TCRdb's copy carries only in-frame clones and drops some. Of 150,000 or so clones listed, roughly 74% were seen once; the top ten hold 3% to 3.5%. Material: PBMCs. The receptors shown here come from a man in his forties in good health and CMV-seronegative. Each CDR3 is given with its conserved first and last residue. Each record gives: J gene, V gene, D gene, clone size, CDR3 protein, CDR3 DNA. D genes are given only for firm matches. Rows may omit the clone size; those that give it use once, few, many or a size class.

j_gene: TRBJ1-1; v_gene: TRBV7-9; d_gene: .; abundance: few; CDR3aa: CASSPRWGGGDTEAFF; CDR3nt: TGTGCCAGCAGCCCCCGATGGGGGGGAGGGGACACTGAAGCTTTCTTT
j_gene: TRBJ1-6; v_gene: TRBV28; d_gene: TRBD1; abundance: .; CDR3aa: CASSPAGQARNSPLHF; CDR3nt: TGTGCCAGCAGCCCTGCCGGACAGGCAAGGAATTCACCCCTCCACTTT
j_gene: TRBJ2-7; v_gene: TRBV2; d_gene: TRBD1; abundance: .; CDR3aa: CASKEGQAIYEQYF; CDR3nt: TGTGCCAGCAAAGAGGGACAGGCCATCTACGAGCAGTACTTC
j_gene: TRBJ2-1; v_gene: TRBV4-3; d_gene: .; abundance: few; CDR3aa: CASSLQGSVNEQFF; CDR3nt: TGCGCCAGCAGCCTTCAGGGTTCGGTCAATGAGCAGTTCTTC
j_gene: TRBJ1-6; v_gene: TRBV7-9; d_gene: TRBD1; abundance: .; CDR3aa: CASRGEGQVASPLHF; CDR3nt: TGTGCCAGCAGAGGGGAGGGACAGGTCGCTTCACCCCTCCACTTT
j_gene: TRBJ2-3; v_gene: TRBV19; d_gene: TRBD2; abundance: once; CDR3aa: CASSNSGGYDTQYF; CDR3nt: TGTGCCAGTAGTAATAGCGGGGGGTACGATACGCAGTATTTT
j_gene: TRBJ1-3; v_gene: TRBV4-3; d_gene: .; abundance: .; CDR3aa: CASSSGYSGNTIYF; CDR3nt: TGCGCCAGCAGCTCAGGGTACTCTGGAAACACCATATATTTT
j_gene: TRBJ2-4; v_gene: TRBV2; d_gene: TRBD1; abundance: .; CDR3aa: CASSTGVSGNIQYF; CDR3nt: TGTGCCAGCAGTACAGGGGTGAGTGGGAACATTCAGTACTTC
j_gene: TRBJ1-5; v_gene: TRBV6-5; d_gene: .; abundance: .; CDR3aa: CASSYGNSNQPQHF; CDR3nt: TGTGCCAGCAGTTACGGCAATAGCAATCAGCCCCAGCATTTT
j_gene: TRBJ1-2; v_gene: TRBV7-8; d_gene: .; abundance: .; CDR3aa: CASSLGQEVITF; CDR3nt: TGTGCCAGCAGCTTAGGACAGGAAGTTATTACCTTC
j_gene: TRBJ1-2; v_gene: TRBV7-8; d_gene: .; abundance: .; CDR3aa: CASSFAEEVGYTF; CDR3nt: TGTGCCAGCAGCTTCGCCGAGGAGGTTGGCTACACCTTC
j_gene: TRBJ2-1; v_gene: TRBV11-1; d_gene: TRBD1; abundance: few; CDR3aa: CASSLGTGNAQFF; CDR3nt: TGTGCCAGCAGCTTAGGGACAGGGAATGCGCAGTTCTTC
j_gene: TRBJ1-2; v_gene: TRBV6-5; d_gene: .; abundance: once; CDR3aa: CASRNSYGYTF; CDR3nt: TGTGCCAGCAGGAACAGCTATGGCTACACCTTC
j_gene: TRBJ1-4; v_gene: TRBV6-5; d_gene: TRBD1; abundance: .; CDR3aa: CASRPDRGRNEKLFF; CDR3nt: TGTGCCAGCAGACCGGACAGGGGAAGAAATGAAAAACTGTTTTTT
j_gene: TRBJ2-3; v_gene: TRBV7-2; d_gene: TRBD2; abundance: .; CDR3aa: CASSVGLAGGRRDTQYF; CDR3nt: TGTGCCAGCAGCGTCGGATTAGCGGGGGGGCGTAGAGATACGCAGTATTTT
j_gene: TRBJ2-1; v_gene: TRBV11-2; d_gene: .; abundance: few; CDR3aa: CASSYLDYAGEQFF; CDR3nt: TGTGCCAGCAGCTACTTGGACTACGCGGGTGAGCAGTTCTTC
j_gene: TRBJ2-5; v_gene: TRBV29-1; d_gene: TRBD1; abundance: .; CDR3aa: CSVEVRQGAQGTQYF; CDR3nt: TGCAGCGTTGAAGTCCGACAGGGGGCGCAAGGGACCCAGTACTTC
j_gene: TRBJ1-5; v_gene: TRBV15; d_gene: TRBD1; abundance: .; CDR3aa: CATSRDPYRGLNQPQHF; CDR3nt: TGTGCCACCAGCAGAGATCCCTACAGGGGGCTGAATCAGCCCCAGCATTTT
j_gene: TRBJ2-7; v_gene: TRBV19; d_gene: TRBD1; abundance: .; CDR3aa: CASSMGDRGYEQYF; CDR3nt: TGTGCCAGTAGTATGGGGGACAGGGGTTACGAGCAGTACTTC
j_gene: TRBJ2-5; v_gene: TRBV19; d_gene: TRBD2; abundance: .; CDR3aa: CASSGETLGTSGDKETQYF; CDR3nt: TGTGCCAGTAGTGGGGAGACCTTAGGGACTAGCGGGGATAAAGAGACCCAGTACTTC
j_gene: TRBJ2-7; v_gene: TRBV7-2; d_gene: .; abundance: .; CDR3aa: CASSVAYEQYF; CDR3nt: TGTGCCAGCAGCGTTGCCTACGAGCAGTACTTC
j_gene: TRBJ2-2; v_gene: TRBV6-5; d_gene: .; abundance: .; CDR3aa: CASTFLDRPHGELFF; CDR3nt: TGTGCCAGCACTTTCCTAGACAGGCCCCACGGGGAGCTGTTTTTT
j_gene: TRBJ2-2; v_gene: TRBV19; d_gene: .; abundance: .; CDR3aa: CASSDRLNTGELFF; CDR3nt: TGTGCCAGTAGTGACAGACTGAACACCGGGGAGCTGTTTTTT
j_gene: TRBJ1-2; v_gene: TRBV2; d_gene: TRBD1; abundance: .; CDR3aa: CASNGQGKIYGYTF; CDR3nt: TGTGCCAGCAACGGACAGGGGAAGATCTATGGCTACACCTTC
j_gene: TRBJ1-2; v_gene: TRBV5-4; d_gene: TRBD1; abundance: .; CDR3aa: CASTRDREGGYTF; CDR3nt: TGTGCCAGCACACGAGACAGGGAAGGTGGCTACACCTTC
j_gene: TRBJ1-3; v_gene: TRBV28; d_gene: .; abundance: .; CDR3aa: CASSFSAHSGNTIYF; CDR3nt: TGTGCCAGCAGTTTCAGCGCTCACTCTGGAAACACCATATATTTT
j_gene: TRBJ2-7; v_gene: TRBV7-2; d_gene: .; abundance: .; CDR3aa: CASSLNRATIYEQYF; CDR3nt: TGTGCCAGCAGCTTAAACAGGGCCACAATATACGAGCAGTACTTC
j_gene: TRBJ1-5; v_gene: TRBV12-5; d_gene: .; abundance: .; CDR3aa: CASQGRNQPQHF; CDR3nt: TGTGCTAGTCAGGGGCGGAATCAGCCCCAGCATTTT
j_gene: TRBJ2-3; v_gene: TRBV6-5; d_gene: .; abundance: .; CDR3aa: CASSYRPTDTQYF; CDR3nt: TGTGCCAGCAGTTACCGTCCCACAGATACGCAGTATTTT
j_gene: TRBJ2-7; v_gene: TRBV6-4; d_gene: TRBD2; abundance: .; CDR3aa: CASSDSNVAVTGTSRTYEQYF; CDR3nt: TGTGCCAGCAGTGACTCGAATGTCGCGGTAACCGGGACTAGTAGGACCTACGAGCAGTACTTC
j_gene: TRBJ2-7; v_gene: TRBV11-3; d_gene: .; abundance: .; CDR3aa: CASSSAPRVKYHYEQYF; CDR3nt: TGTGCCAGCAGCTCCGCTCCCAGGGTTAAGTATCACTACGAGCAGTACTTC
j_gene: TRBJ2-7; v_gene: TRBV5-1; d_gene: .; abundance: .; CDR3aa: CASSPVMGDTYEQYF; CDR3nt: TGCGCCAGCAGCCCGGTTATGGGGGACACATACGAGCAGTACTTC
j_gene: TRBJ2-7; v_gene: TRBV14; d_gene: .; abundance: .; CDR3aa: CASSQASQREQYF; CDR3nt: TGTGCCAGCAGCCAGGCTTCTCAGCGCGAGCAGTACTTC
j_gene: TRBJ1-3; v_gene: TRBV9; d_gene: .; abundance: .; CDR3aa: CASSAHGQSPPNTIYF; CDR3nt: TGTGCCAGCAGCGCCCACGGACAGTCTCCCCCAAACACCATATATTTT
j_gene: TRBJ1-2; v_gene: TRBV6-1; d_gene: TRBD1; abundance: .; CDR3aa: CASSEKGTVPSYGYTF; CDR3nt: TGTGCCAGCAGTGAAAAGGGGACAGTGCCCTCCTATGGCTACACCTTC
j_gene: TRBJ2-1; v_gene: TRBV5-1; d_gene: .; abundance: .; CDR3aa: CASSLDGWNEQFF; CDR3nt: TGCGCCAGCAGCTTGGACGGGTGGAATGAGCAGTTCTTC
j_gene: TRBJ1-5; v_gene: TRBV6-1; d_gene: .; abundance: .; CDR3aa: CASQAYSNQPQHF; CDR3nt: TGTGCCAGTCAGGCTTATAGCAATCAGCCCCAGCATTTT
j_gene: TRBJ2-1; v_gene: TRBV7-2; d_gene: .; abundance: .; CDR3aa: CASSLSGQGGTEQFF; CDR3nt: TGTGCCAGCAGCTTATCAGGACAGGGAGGGACTGAGCAGTTCTTC
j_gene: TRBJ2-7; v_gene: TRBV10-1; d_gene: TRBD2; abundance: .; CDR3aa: CASSVGAGSSYEQYF; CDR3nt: TGCGCCAGCAGTGTCGGAGCGGGGAGCTCCTACGAGCAGTACTTC
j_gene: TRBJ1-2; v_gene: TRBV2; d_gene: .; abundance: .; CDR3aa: CASRARWGQDYGYTF; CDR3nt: TGTGCCAGCAGAGCGAGATGGGGGCAGGACTATGGCTACACCTTC
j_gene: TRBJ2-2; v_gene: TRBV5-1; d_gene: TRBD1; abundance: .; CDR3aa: CASSEGGNTGELFF; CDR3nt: TGCGCCAGCAGTGAAGGGGGCAACACCGGGGAGCTGTTTTTT
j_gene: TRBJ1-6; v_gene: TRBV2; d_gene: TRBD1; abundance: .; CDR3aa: CASLPPGQLDSPLHF; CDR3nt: TGTGCCAGCCTACCCCCGGGACAGTTAGATTCACCCCTCCACTTT
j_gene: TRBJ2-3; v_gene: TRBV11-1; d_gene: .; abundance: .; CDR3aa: CASSRVWGDADTQYF; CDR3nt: TGTGCCAGCAGCCGAGTTTGGGGGGACGCAGATACGCAGTATTTT
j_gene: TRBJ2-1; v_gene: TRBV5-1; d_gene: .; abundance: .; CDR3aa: CASSERGQPFVGYNEQFF; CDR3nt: TGCGCCAGCAGCGAACGTGGACAACCCTTCGTTGGCTACAATGAGCAGTTCTTC
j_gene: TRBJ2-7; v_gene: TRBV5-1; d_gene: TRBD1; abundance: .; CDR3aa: CASSFTGAIAYEQYF; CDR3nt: TGCGCCAGCAGCTTTACAGGGGCGATAGCCTACGAGCAGTACTTC
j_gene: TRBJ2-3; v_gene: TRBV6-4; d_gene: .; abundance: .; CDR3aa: CASSLAHGADTQYF; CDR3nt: TGTGCCAGCAGCCTAGCACACGGGGCAGATACGCAGTATTTT
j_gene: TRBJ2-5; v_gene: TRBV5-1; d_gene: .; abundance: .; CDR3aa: CASSPGGLETQYF; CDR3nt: TGCGCCAGCAGCCCCGGAGGGTTGGAGACCCAGTACTTC